The 10 T cell receptor beta chains below all came from one sample that was sequenced in a study of OX40 agonist ivuxolimab in advanced cancers. Clones were read by immunoSEQ multiplex PCR, and TCRdb kept only the in-frame ones, dropping some. The profile shows about 140,000 clones, around nine tenths of them singletons. The sample here was CD4+ or CD8+ T cells sorted from blood, taken in a trial of the OX40 agonist ivuxolimab. Receptors originate from an adult with an advanced solid tumor such as melanoma, head and neck, liver or kidney cancer.

The V and J genes are TRBV11-3 and TRBJ1-1; D remains unclear. This CDR3 has 16 residues. Trimming took 4 bases from V and 0 from J, leaving 15 bases between them. Germline CDR1 is SGHNT and CDR2 is YENEEA. The CDR3 loop reads CASSSAEWSMNTEAFF. The CDR3 coding sequence is TGTGCCAGCAGCTCGGCGGAATGGAGTATGAACACTGAAGCTTTCTTT.

The V and J genes are TRBV4-3 and TRBJ1-2; D remains unclear. CDR1 is LGHNA and CDR2 is YSLEER in the germline V gene. V dropped 1 base and J dropped 4 bases, with 13 bases sitting between them. This CDR3 is built from 15 residues. CDR3 loop: CASSQGAHPAYGYTF. The CDR3 DNA is TGCGCCAGCAGCCAAGGAGCACACCCCGCCTATGGCTACACCTTC.

This chain connects TRBV7-6 to TRBJ1-4; D call uncertain. In germline, CDR1 is SGHVS, CDR2 FNYEAQ. V lost 5 bases and J lost 7, with 11 bases in between. This CDR3 is 13 amino acids long. The CDR3 DNA is TGTGCCAGCAGCCCCCGGCACGGTGAAAAACTGTTTTTT. Protein: CASSPRHGEKLFF.

V is TRBV6-6 and J is TRBJ1-2; D possibly corresponds to TRBD1 (6 bases). The CDR3 extends over 16 amino acids. Between the trimmed V and J ends, which lost 4 bases and 0 bases, there was a span of 15 bases. Germline V CDR1 and CDR2: MNHNY, SVGAGI (reference sequence). The CDR3 loop is CASSSQSGEANYGYTF. Written as DNA, the CDR3 is TGTGCCAGCAGTTCCCAGTCAGGGGAAGCTAACTATGGCTACACCTTC.

V and J are TRBV21-1 and TRBJ2-3; no DNA check was done on the table's D call, TRBD2. TRBV21-1 is classified as a pseudogene. The length of the CDR3 is 16 residues. The CDR3 nucleotides read TGTGCCAGCAGCAAAGGGGGCAGTAGCGGGAGTAATACGCAGTATTTT. The encoded protein is CASSKGGSSGSNTQYF.

V gene TRBV19 combines with J gene TRBJ2-3; the match to TRBD1 covers 10 bases. CDR3 length: 15 residues. The V gene end was trimmed by 9 bases and the J gene end by 1 base; junction bases not matched to a gene: 7. CDR1 is LNHDA, CDR2 SQIVND, per germline (reference sequence). The CDR3, as DNA: TGTGCCAGCCTAAGACAGGGGGCTGGCACAGATACGCAGTATTTT. Amino acids: CASLRQGAGTDTQYF.

V gene TRBV28 combines with J gene TRBJ2-5; TRBD1 matches 9 bases. The CDR3 covers 13 residues. V lost 6 bases and J lost 3; bases outside the gene matches: 2. Germline V gene sequence: CDR1 MDHEN, CDR2 SYDVKM. The CDR3: CASRGTGKETQYF. The CDR3 nucleotides read TGTGCCAGCAGGGGGACAGGGAAAGAGACCCAGTACTTC. The variable domain in full, completed from reference TRBV28 and TRBJ2-5, reads DVKVTQSSRYLVKRTGEKVFLECVQDMDHENMFWYRQDPGLGLRLIYFSYDVKMKEKGDIPEGYSVSREKKERFSLILESASTNQTSMYLCASRGTGKETQYFGPGTRLLVL.

CDR3: CASSQVAGDGNQPQHF. The CDR3, as DNA: TGCGCCAGCAGCCAAGTGGCGGGGGACGGCAATCAGCCCCAGCATTTT. The chain employs TRBV4-3 and TRBJ1-5; tentatively, D is TRBD1 (5 bases). V gave up 1 base and J gave up 2 bases, with 12 bases separating them. The CDR3 is 16 amino acids. From germline, CDR1 is LGHNA and CDR2 YSLEER.

V usage is TRBV28 and J usage is TRBJ2-3, with TRBD1 matching over 11 bases. CDR3 size: 15 residues. Looked up from germline, CDR1 is MDHEN and CDR2 is SYDVKM. Trimming cost V 5 bases and J 3 bases; bases outside gene matches: 4. The CDR3 DNA reads TGTGCCAGCAGTGACTGGGACAGGGGGACAGATACGCAGTATTTT. This codes for CASSDWDRGTDTQYF.

V is TRBV6-5 and J is TRBJ2-5; TRBD1 matches at 7 bases. With the DNA end fitting TRBJ2-7 better, the J assignment may be wrong. The CDR3 loop spans 12 amino acids. Germline-derived CDR1 and CDR2 are MNHEY and SVGAGI. The CDR3 is CASRRQGYEQYF. For the CDR3, the DNA is TGTGCCAGCAGACGACAGGGCTACGAGCAGTACTTC.